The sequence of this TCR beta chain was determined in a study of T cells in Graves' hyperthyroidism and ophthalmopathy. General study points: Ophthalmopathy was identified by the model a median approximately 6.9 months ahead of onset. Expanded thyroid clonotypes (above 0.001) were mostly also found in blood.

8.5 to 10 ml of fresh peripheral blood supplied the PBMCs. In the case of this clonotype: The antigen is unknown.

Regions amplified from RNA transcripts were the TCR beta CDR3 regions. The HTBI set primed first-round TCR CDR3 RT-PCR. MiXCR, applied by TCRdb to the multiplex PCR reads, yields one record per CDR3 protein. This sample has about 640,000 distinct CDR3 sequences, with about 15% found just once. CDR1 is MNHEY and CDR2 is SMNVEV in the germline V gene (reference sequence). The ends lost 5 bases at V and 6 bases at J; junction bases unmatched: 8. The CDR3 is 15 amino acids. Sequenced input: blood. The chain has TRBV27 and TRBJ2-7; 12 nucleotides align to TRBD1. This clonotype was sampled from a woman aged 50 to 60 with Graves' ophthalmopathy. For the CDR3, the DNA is TGTGCCAGCAGTAGGGGACAGGGGGCGCGGGGCGAGCAGTACTTC. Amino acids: CASSRGQGARGEQYF.